The 21 T cell receptor beta chains presented below share a single source sample, sequenced in a study of T-cell memory formation after mild COVID-19. One entry per CDR3 protein results from TCRdb running MiXCR on the 5' RACE reads. The table shows fewer than 200,000 distinct CDR3 sequences, with less than 20% occurring only once. The sample taken for sequencing was PBMCs or a T cell subset sorted from them (not recorded which). The receptors were gathered from a young man who had mild COVID-19 (a few samples of this study predate the infection). Cell type and time point are not known.

J is TRBJ2-7 and V is TRBV15; D possibly corresponds to TRBD2 (5 bases). Germline assignment: CDR1 LNHNV and CDR2 YYDKDF (reference sequence). The CDR3 has 13 amino acids. V was clipped by 0 bases and J by 3 bases, with 6 bases between them. The CDR3 coding sequence is TGTGCCACCAGCAGAGATGCGGGCTACGAGCAGTACTTC. Translated: CATSRDAGYEQYF.

This clonotype was seen ten or more times. The V and J genes are TRBV20-1 and TRBJ1-6; possibly TRBD1 for D (5 bases). CDR3 length: 12 residues. V was shortened by 6 bases and J by 9 bases, with 12 bases between the two germline ends. Germline assignment: CDR1 DFQATT and CDR2 SNEGSKA (reference sequence). This CDR3 is CSAVDSASPLHF. CDR3 nucleotides: TGCAGTGCCGTAGACAGTGCTTCACCCCTCCACTTT.

This chain joins TRBV5-1 and TRBJ2-1; 7 nucleotides line up with TRBD1. V trimming: 5 bases; J trimming: 5 bases; junction bases outside the gene matches: 7. Germline-derived CDR1 and CDR2 are SGHRS and YFSETQ. The length of the CDR3 is 14 residues. The CDR3 loop is CASRLTGVDNEQFF. CDR3 nucleotide sequence: TGCGCCAGCAGACTCACAGGGGTGGACAATGAGCAGTTCTTC.

J is TRBJ2-3 and V is TRBV7-2; 9 bases match TRBD2. Germline V gives CDR1 SGHTA, CDR2 FQGNSA. The CDR3 consists of 16 residues. Losses at the gene ends were 4 bases for V and 5 bases for J; bases not matched to a gene: 10. In DNA form, the CDR3 reads TGTGCCAGCAGCTACATAGCGGGGGTAATGGTAGATACGCAGTATTTT. It translates to CASSYIAGVMVDTQYF.

This chain connects TRBV7-8 to TRBJ1-5; D unresolved. Trimming shortened V by 5 bases and J by 3 bases, and 20 bases separated the two germline ends. In germline, CDR1 is SGHVS, CDR2 FQNEAQ. CDR3 length: 17 amino acids. CDR3 region: CASSPRSGGSFNQPQHF. The CDR3 coding sequence is TGTGCCAGCAGCCCCCGGTCGGGCGGATCCTTCAATCAGCCCCAGCATTTT. Drawing the rest from reference TRBV7-8 and TRBJ1-5, the complete variable domain is GAGVSQSPRYKVAKRGQDVALRCDPISGHVSLFWYQQALGQGPEFLTYFQNEAQLDKSGLPSDRFFAERPEGSVSTLKIQRTQQEDSAVYLCASSPRSGGSFNQPQHFGDGTRLSIL.

CDR3 loop: CASTQGVAGNTQYF. Written as DNA, the CDR3 is TGTGCCAGCACCCAGGGGGTAGCGGGGAATACGCAGTATTTT. The gene calls are TRBV6-2 or TRBV6-3 and TRBJ2-3; maybe TRBD2 (8 bases). Trimming took off 7 bases at V and 7 bases at J, with 18 bases between the two ends. CDR3 length: 14 amino acids. Germline CDR1 MNHEY, CDR2 SVGEGT.

This clonotype turned up a few times. The rearrangement joins TRBV7-2 to TRBJ1-2, with unresolved D. V shed 3 bases and J shed 4 bases, with 15 bases lying between them. The CDR3 extends over 15 amino acids. CDR1 is SGHTA, CDR2 FQGNSA, per germline. CDR3: CASSLLIPPIYGYTF. The CDR3 DNA is TGTGCCAGCAGCTTGCTTATACCGCCTATCTATGGCTACACCTTC.

This clonotype appeared a few times. The chain links TRBV5-1 to TRBJ2-1, with a tentative D call TRBD2 (7 bases). V dropped 4 bases and J dropped 5 bases, with 10 bases sitting between them. Germline assignment: CDR1 SGHRS and CDR2 YFSETQ. CDR3 size: 13 residues. CDR3 region: CASSGEGDNEQFF. The CDR3 DNA reads TGCGCCAGCAGCGGGGAGGGGGACAATGAGCAGTTCTTC.

The sample holds a few counts of this clonotype. The J gene is TRBJ2-5, the V gene TRBV18; 12 bases match TRBD1. The germline V gene encodes CDR1 KGHSH and CDR2 LQKENI. With V trimmed by 6 bases and J by 4 bases, 3 bases remained unmatched. The CDR3 has 14 residues. CDR3 DNA sequence: TGTGCCAGCTCGCCGGGACAGGGGGCAGAGACCCAGTACTTC. It specifies CASSPGQGAETQYF. Drawing the rest from reference TRBV18 and TRBJ2-5, the complete variable domain is NAGVMQNPRHLVRRRGQEARLRCSPMKGHSHVYWYRQLPEEGLKFMVYLQKENIIDESGMPKERFSAEFPKEGPSILRIQQVVRGDSAAYFCASSPGQGAETQYFGPGTRLLVL.

This clonotype appeared a few times. J is TRBJ2-5 and V is TRBV9, with D perhaps TRBD1 or TRBD2 (5 bases each). The germline gives CDR1 SGDLS, CDR2 YYNGEE. The CDR3 has 16 residues. Deletions cut 1 base from V and 5 bases from J, with 18 bases between. The DNA for the CDR3 is TGTGCCAGCAGCGTAAGCCCGGGACCTGAAGCGGAGACCCAGTACTTC. Amino acids: CASSVSPGPEAETQYF. The full variable domain, with the rest looked up from reference TRBV9 and TRBJ2-5, is DSGVTQTPKHLITATGQRVTLRCSPRSGDLSVYWYQQSLDQGLQFLIQYYNGEERAKGNILERFSAQQFPDLHSELNLSSLELGDSALYFCASSVSPGPEAETQYFGPGTRLLVL.

The rearrangement uses TRBV20-1 and TRBJ2-2, with TRBD1 matching over 9 bases. CDR3 length: 14 amino acids. CDR1 is DFQATT and CDR2 is SNEGSKA in the germline V gene (reference sequence). J lost 4 bases, V lost 6 bases, and 6 bases had no gene match. CDR3 region: CSATGGAGTGELFF. Written as DNA, the CDR3 is TGCAGTGCAACAGGGGGCGCAGGCACCGGGGAGCTGTTTTTT.

The V and J genes are TRBV5-1 and TRBJ2-7; D remains unclear. Trimming removed 0 bases from V and 6 bases from J, with 13 bases in between. The CDR3 sequence is 14 residues long. CDR1 is SGHRS, CDR2 YFSETQ, per germline. The CDR3: CASSLDVPLGEQYF. CDR3 sequence (DNA): TGCGCCAGCAGCTTGGACGTCCCCCTAGGCGAGCAGTACTTC.

This clonotype has only a few counts. This chain uses TRBV7-2 with TRBJ2-3; no clear D gene. The V end lost 3 bases, the J end lost 0 bases, and 7 bases lay between the germline ends. Germline CDR1 SGHTA, CDR2 FQGNSA. The CDR3 is made up of 14 amino acids. The CDR3 DNA follows: TGTGCCAGCAGCTTCCACACAAGCACAGATACGCAGTATTTT. Translation: CASSFHTSTDTQYF.

CDR3 sequence: CASSSLGAGDYNEQFF. The CDR3 DNA reads as TGTGCCAGCAGTTCCCTAGGAGCGGGGGATTACAATGAGCAGTTCTTC. The chain is built from TRBV28 and TRBJ2-1; 8 bases map to TRBD2. Per the germline V gene, CDR1 is MDHEN and CDR2 is SYDVKM. The CDR3 loop spans 16 amino acids. V was pared by 4 bases and J by 4 bases, with 9 bases of the junction left unmatched.

This rearrangement joins TRBV25-1 to TRBJ2-7; 9 bases align to TRBD1. J gave up 5 bases and V 7 bases, and 6 bases lay outside the gene matches. This CDR3 comprises 13 residues. Germline V gives CDR1 MGHDK, CDR2 SYGVNS. The CDR3, as DNA: TGTGCCAGCACCGGACAGGGGTCGGACGAGCAGTACTTC. Translating it yields CASTGQGSDEQYF.

This chain's CDR3 is CASSWAGGGLSNEQFF. Here the CDR3 DNA reads TGTGCCAGCAGCTGGGCTGGCGGGGGGCTCTCCAATGAGCAGTTCTTC. The genes are TRBV5-4 and TRBJ2-1, with TRBD2 identical over 8 bases. The germline CDR1 and CDR2 sequences are SGHNT and YYREEE (reference sequence). This CDR3 has 16 amino acids. V gave up 3 bases and J gave up 6 bases; unmatched junction bases: 11.

This clonotype was seen ten or more times. V gene TRBV12-3 or TRBV12-4 combines with J gene TRBJ2-3, with D perhaps being TRBD1 or TRBD2 (5 bases each). Trimming took off 6 bases at V and 5 bases at J, with 15 bases between the two ends. The CDR3 is 14 residues long. The CDR3 loop reads CASRPGAKGDTQYF. The CDR3 DNA follows: TGTGCCAGCAGACCCGGGGCTAAGGGAGATACGCAGTATTTT.

This clonotype appeared a few times. The gene calls are TRBV12-3 or TRBV12-4 and TRBJ2-2, with D possibly being TRBD2 (6 bases). V shed 6 bases and J shed 4 bases, with 15 bases lying between them. CDR3 length: 15 residues. As DNA, the CDR3 is TGTGCCAGCAGGACCACCGGGACTTTCACCGGGGAGCTGTTTTTT. Its translation: CASRTTGTFTGELFF.

This clonotype occurred a few times. The rearrangement joins TRBV5-1 to TRBJ2-3, with a tentative D call TRBD2 (5 bases). CDR3 size: 13 residues. The ends were cut back, 4 bases at V and 3 bases at J, with 9 bases in the middle. The germline V gene encodes CDR1 SGHRS and CDR2 YFSETQ. CDR3 coding DNA: TGCGCCAGCAGCCGAGGGCGTACAGATACGCAGTATTTT. The encoded protein is CASSRGRTDTQYF.

This clonotype was detected a few times. This rearrangement joins TRBV7-9 to TRBJ1-2; tentatively, D is TRBD1 (6 bases). Germline V gene sequence: CDR1 SEHNR, CDR2 FQNEAQ (reference sequence). Between the trimmed V and J ends, which lost 5 bases and 8 bases, there was a span of 18 bases. CDR3 size: 14 residues. DNA for the CDR3: TGTGCCAGCAGCCCTCGCGCGGGGGCGGGGGGCTACACCTTC. Amino acids: CASSPRAGAGGYTF.

The chain employs TRBV5-1 and TRBJ2-3; D is uncertain. V was cut by 3 bases and J by 0 bases, with 5 bases left in between. The CDR3 is made up of 13 amino acids. The germline V gene has CDR1 SGHRS and CDR2 YFSETQ. The CDR3 DNA follows: TGCGCCAGCAGCTCGGAGAGCACAGATACGCAGTATTTT. Translation gives CASSSESTDTQYF.